The clone carrying this TCR beta chain has just one count. Trimming stripped 4 bases from V and 3 bases from J, with 10 bases between. CDR1 is LNHDA and CDR2 is SQIVND in the germline V gene (reference sequence). The CDR3 runs to 14 residues. Generated by immunoSEQ multiplex PCR, the TCRdb table keeps only in-frame clones and is missing some. The table records around 340,000 clones, about 86% of them present only once. The sample is drawn from a study of blood T cell repertoires in COVID-19. V is TRBV19 and J is TRBJ1-5; tentative D call: TRBD1 (5 bases). The receptor was derived from a woman aged 40 to 50 with acute COVID-19. Sequencing used PBMCs or T cells enriched from blood (not recorded which). The CDR3 loop is CASSTTGINQPQHF. In DNA, the CDR3 is TGTGCCAGTAGTACAACAGGCATCAATCAGCCCCAGCATTTT.